The next 6 T cell receptor beta chains were all read from a single sample in a study of T cell changes during pregnancy in multiple sclerosis. Libraries were prepared by immunoSEQ multiplex PCR; TCRdb keeps only in-frame clonotypes and omits some of them. The repertoire consists of around 33,000 clones, with 85% to 90% occurring once and the leading ten covering roughly 4%. The sample here was CD8+ T cells from peripheral blood mononuclear cells, taken in the third trimester of pregnancy. These TCRs come from a female donor with multiple sclerosis, enrolled in a pregnancy study.

The CDR3 DNA follows: TGTGCCAGCAGGCCCGGACAGAGGACCTACGAGCAGTACTTC. Protein sequence: CASRPGQRTYEQYF. The V and J genes are TRBV27 and TRBJ2-7; a possible D gene is TRBD1 (6 bases). The germline V gene encodes CDR1 MNHEY and CDR2 SMNVEV (reference sequence). The ends were cut back, 6 bases at V and 2 bases at J, with 14 bases in the middle. This CDR3 is 14 amino acids long.

This clone was observed once. The genes are TRBV4-2 and TRBJ2-3; 7 positions agree with TRBD2. Looked up from germline, CDR1 is LGHNA and CDR2 is YNFKEQ. The V segment lost 3 bases and the J segment 4 bases; nucleotides outside the gene matches: 10. The CDR3 sequence is 16 residues long. This CDR3 reads CASSHVSRGGSDTQYF. CDR3 nucleotide sequence: TGTGCCAGCAGCCATGTCTCCCGCGGGGGATCAGATACGCAGTATTTT.

This clone was observed a single time. This rearrangement joins TRBV4-2 to TRBJ2-3; 8 nucleotides match TRBD2. The CDR3 covers 17 residues. Germline loops: CDR1 LGHNA, CDR2 YNFKEQ. The ends lost 0 bases at V and 1 base at J; junction bases unmatched: 6. CDR3 protein: CASSQEVGGGGTDTQYF. Here the CDR3 DNA reads TGTGCCAGCAGCCAAGAAGTCGGGGGGGGAGGCACAGATACGCAGTATTTT.

This clone occurred once. The rearrangement uses TRBV2 and TRBJ1-2; TRBD1 is a possible D gene (6 bases). The CDR3 consists of 11 residues. CDR1 and CDR2 from the germline V gene are SNHLY and FYNNEI. V was clipped by 9 bases and J by 6 bases, with 11 bases between them. The CDR3 spells CARQGSDGYTF. CDR3 DNA sequence: TGTGCCAGACAGGGATCCGATGGCTACACCTTC.

J is TRBJ1-4 and V is TRBV2; maybe TRBD1 (5 bases). Trimming cost V 6 bases and J 3 bases, with 8 bases left between them. The CDR3 has 13 amino acids. CDR1 and CDR2 (germline): SNHLY, FYNNEI. In nucleotides, the CDR3 is TGTGCCAGCAGGCAGGGCCCTAATGAAAAACTGTTTTTT. Translated, it gives CASRQGPNEKLFF.

The chain is built from TRBV6-7 and TRBJ2-7; D gene ambiguous. TRBV6-7 is assigned to the ORF class and has an uncertain function. The CDR3 is 9 residues long. Trimming took 8 bases from V and 3 from J, leaving 2 bases between them. CDR3 DNA sequence: TGTGCCAGCCGCTACGAGCAGTACTTC. Its translation is CASRYEQYF.